This T cell receptor (beta chain) was found in a study of type 1 regulatory T cells. Study summary: This in vitro CD4 product, T-allo10, is enriched for Tr1 cells and alloantigen-specific.

TCRdb re-analysed the reads in MiXCR, keeping a single row per CDR3 protein. The sample records about 97,000 distinct CDR3 sequences, 25% to 40% being singletons. Germline assignment: CDR1 SNHLY and CDR2 FYNNEI. The CDR3 consists of 14 residues. The V and J ends lost 6 bases and 2 bases, in that order; junction bases with no gene match: 4. The origin of this receptor is a human donor in good health. The material sequenced was CD4+ T cells, either the whole sample or a sorted fraction (not recorded which). The chain couples TRBV2 to TRBJ1-3; 7 bases match TRBD1. The CDR3 region is CASRKQGTGNTIYF. The CDR3, as DNA: TGTGCCAGCAGAAAACAGGGGACTGGAAACACCATATATTTT.